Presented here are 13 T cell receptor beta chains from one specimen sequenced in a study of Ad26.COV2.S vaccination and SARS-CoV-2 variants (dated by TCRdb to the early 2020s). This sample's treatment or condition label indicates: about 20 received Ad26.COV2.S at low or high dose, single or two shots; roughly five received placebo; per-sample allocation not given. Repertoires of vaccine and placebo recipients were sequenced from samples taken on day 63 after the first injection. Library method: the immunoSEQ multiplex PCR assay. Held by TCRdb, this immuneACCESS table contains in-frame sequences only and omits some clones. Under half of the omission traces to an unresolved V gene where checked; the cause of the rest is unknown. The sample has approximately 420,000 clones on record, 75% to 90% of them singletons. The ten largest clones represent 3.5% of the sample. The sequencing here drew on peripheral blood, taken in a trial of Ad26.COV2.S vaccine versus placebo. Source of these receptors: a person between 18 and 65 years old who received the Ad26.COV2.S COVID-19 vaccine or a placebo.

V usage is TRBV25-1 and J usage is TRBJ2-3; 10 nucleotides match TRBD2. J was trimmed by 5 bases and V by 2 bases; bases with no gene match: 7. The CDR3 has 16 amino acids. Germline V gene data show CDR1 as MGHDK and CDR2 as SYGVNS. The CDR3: CASSELKRGGVDTQYF. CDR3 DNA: TGTGCCAGCAGTGAACTAAAGCGGGGGGGCGTAGATACGCAGTATTTT. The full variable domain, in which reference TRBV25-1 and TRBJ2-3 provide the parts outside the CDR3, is EADIYQTPRYLVIGTGKKITLECSQTMGHDKMYWYQQDPGMELHLIHYSYGVNSTEKGDLSSESTVSRIRTEHFPLTLESARPSHTSQYLCASSELKRGGVDTQYFGPGTRLTVL.

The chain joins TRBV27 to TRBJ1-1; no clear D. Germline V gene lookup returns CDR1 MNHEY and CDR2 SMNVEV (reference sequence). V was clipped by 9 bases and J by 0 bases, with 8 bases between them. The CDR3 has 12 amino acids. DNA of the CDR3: TGTGCCAGTGGTTACATGAACACTGAAGCTTTCTTT. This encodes CASGYMNTEAFF.

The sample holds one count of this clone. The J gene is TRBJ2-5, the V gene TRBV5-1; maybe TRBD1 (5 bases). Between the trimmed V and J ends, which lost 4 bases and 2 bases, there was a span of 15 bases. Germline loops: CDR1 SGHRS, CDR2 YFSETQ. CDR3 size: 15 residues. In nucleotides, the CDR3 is TGCGCCAGCAGCCTTGACAGCGACCCTCAAGAGACCCAGTACTTC. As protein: CASSLDSDPQETQYF.

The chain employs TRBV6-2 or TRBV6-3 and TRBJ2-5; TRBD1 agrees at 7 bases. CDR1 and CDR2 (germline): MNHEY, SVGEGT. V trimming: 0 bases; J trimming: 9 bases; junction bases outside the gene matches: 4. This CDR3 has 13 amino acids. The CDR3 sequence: CASSYSDRPAQYF. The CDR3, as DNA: TGTGCCAGCAGTTACTCGGACAGGCCCGCCCAGTACTTC.

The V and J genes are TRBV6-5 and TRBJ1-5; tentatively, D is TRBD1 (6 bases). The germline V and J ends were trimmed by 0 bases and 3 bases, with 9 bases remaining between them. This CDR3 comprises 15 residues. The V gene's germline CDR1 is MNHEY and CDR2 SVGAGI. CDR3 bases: TGTGCCAGCAGTTACTCGTGGGGGCCCAATCAGCCCCAGCATTTT. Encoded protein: CASSYSWGPNQPQHF.

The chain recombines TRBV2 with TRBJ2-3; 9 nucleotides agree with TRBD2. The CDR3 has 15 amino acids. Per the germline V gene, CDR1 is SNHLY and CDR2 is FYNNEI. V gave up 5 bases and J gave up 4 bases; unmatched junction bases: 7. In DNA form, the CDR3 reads TGTGCCAGCAGTCTCGCGGGGGGGCTGGCAGATACGCAGTATTTT. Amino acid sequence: CASSLAGGLADTQYF. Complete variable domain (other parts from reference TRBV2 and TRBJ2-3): EPEVTQTPSHQVTQMGQEVILRCVPISNHLYFYWYRQILGQKVEFLVSFYNNEISEKSEIFDDQFSVERPDGSNFTLKIRSTKLEDSAMYFCASSLAGGLADTQYFGPGTRLTVL.

Here the CDR3 DNA reads TGTGCCAGCAGCTTGGGGACAGGGTACTACAATGAGCAGTTCTTC. The encoded protein is CASSLGTGYYNEQFF. V is TRBV7-9 and J is TRBJ2-1, with 9 bases fitting TRBD1. The trim removed 3 bases at V and 3 bases at J, leaving 3 bases unmatched. Germline V gene data show CDR1 as SEHNR and CDR2 as FQNEAQ (reference sequence). The CDR3 length is 15 residues.

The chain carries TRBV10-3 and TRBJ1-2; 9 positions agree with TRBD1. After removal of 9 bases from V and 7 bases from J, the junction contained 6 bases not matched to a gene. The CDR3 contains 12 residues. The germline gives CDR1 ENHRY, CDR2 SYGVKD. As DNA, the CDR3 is TGTGCCATTTTCCGGGACAGGGTTGGCTACACCTTC. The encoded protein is CAIFRDRVGYTF.

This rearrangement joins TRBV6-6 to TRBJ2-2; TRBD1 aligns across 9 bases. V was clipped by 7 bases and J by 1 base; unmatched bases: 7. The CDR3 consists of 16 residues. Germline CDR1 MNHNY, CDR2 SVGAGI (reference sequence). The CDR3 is CASTLPGQGNTGELFF. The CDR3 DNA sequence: TGTGCCAGCACCCTCCCGGGACAGGGGAACACCGGGGAGCTGTTTTTT.

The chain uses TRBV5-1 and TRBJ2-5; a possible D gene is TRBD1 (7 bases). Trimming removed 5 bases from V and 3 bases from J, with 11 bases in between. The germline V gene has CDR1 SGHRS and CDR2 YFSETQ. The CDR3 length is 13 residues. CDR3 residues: CASRQGEEETQYF. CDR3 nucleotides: TGCGCCAGCAGGCAGGGGGAGGAAGAGACCCAGTACTTC.

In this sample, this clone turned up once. The CDR3 sequence is CASRTRGAHEQFF. As DNA, the CDR3 is TGTGCCAGCAGAACGCGGGGGGCACATGAGCAGTTCTTC. The chain couples TRBV12-3 or TRBV12-4 to TRBJ2-1, with 8 positions matching TRBD2. Trimming took 6 bases from V and 8 from J; bases not matched to a gene: 6. The CDR3 loop spans 13 amino acids.

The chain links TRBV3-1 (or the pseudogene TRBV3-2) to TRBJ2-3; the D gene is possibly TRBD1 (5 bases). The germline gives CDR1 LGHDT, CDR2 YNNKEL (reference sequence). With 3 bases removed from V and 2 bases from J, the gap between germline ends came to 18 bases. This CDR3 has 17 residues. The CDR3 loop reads CASSHAERGATTDTQYF. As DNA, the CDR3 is TGTGCCAGCAGCCACGCGGAGCGTGGGGCTACCACAGATACGCAGTATTTT.

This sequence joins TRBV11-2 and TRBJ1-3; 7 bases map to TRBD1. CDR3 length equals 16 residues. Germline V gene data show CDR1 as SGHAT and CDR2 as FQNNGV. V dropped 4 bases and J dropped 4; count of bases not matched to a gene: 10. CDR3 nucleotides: TGTGCCAGCAGCTACGGTTGGGACAGTACAGGAAACACCATATATTTT. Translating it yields CASSYGWDSTGNTIYF. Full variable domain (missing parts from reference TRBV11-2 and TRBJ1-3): EAGVAQSPRYKIIEKRQSVAFWCNPISGHATLYWYQQILGQGPKLLIQFQNNGVVDDSQLPKDRFSAERLKGVDSTLKIQPAKLEDSAVYLCASSYGWDSTGNTIYFGEGSWLTVV.